This is a list of T cell receptor beta chains from one sample in a study of T cells and Merkel cell carcinoma outcomes. Using immunoSEQ multiplex PCR, the repertoire was profiled, and TCRdb retains in-frame clones only, with some absent. Among more than 6,000 clones listed, 80% to 95% were seen once. Sequencing was done on a sample of tumor tissue from Merkel cell carcinoma. All receptors derive from a human donor with Merkel cell carcinoma. CDR3s include the opening cysteine and the closing phenylalanine or tryptophan. D genes are given only for firm matches. Where a row states a size, it is once, few, many or the class of an expanded clone; other rows omit it.

J | V | size | D | CDR3 | DNA
TRBJ2-3 | TRBV29-1 | . | TRBD2 | CSAIPGLGYGDTQYF | TGCAGCGCTATCCCGGGACTAGGGTATGGAGATACGCAGTATTTT
TRBJ1-1 | TRBV7-9 | once | . | CASTPPVQSEAFF | TGTGCCAGCACCCCACCTGTTCAGTCTGAAGCTTTCTTT
TRBJ1-2 | TRBV19 | . | TRBD1 | CATLRQGGYTF | TGTGCCACCCTTCGACAGGGTGGCTACACCTTC
TRBJ2-3 | TRBV29-1 | . | . | CSVEEEIGQGSTDTQYF | TGCAGCGTTGAAGAAGAGATAGGGCAGGGGAGCACAGATACGCAGTATTTT
TRBJ1-2 | TRBV29-1 | . | . | CSVEESGKDGYTF | TGCAGCGTTGAGGAGTCTGGGAAGGATGGCTACACCTTC
TRBJ1-4 | TRBV7-9 | . | TRBD1 | CASNRGSEKLFF | TGTGCCAGCAACAGGGGGTCCGAAAAACTGTTTTTT
TRBJ2-1 | TRBV4-1 | . | TRBD2 | CASSQGERGPYNEQFF | TGCGCCAGCAGCCAAGGAGAGCGGGGCCCCTACAATGAGCAGTTCTTC
TRBJ2-7 | TRBV7-9 | . | . | CASSSLQVYEQYF | TGTGCCAGCAGCTCGCTACAGGTCTACGAGCAGTACTTC
TRBJ2-5 | TRBV18 | . | TRBD2 | CASSPPGLAETQYF | TGTGCCAGCTCACCTCCTGGACTAGCGGAGACCCAGTACTTC
TRBJ1-1 | TRBV23-1 | . | TRBD1 | CASSQERDRGKTEAFF | TGCGCCAGCAGTCAAGAGAGGGACAGGGGAAAAACTGAAGCTTTCTTT
TRBJ2-1 | TRBV11-3 | . | . | CASSSGRFGEQFF | TGTGCCAGCAGCTCAGGCAGGTTTGGAGAGCAGTTCTTC
TRBJ1-1 | TRBV7-6 | . | TRBD1 | CASTQGGPNTEAFF | TGTGCCAGCACCCAGGGGGGGCCGAACACTGAAGCTTTCTTT
TRBJ2-7 | TRBV7-9 | . | . | CASSFRGGEPYEQYF | TGTGCCAGCAGCTTTAGAGGCGGGGAACCTTACGAGCAGTACTTC
TRBJ2-3 | TRBV12-5 | once | . | CASGLATKRDTQYF | TGTGCTAGTGGTTTGGCAACCAAGAGAGATACGCAGTATTTT
TRBJ2-1 | TRBV2 | . | TRBD1 | CASSDDRGTYNEQFF | TGTGCCAGCAGTGACGACAGGGGGACCTACAATGAGCAGTTCTTC
TRBJ2-3 | TRBV10-3 | . | . | CAIRGGASTDTQYF | TGTGCCATCAGGGGGGGGGCTAGCACAGATACGCAGTATTTT
TRBJ1-1 | TRBV7-9 | once | . | CASGTNTEAFF | TGTGCCAGCGGAACGAACACTGAAGCTTTCTTT
TRBJ1-2 | TRBV4-2 | . | TRBD1 | CASSQPIGDRPLVGYTF | TGTGCCAGCAGCCAACCTATCGGGGACAGGCCATTGGTGGGCTACACCTTC
TRBJ1-2 | TRBV7-3 | . | TRBD1 | CASSRGQGDGYTF | TGTGCCAGCAGCCGGGGACAGGGGGATGGCTACACCTTC
TRBJ2-5 | TRBV30 | once | TRBD1 | CAWRRTGGETQYF | TGTGCCTGGAGGCGGACAGGGGGAGAGACCCAGTACTTC
TRBJ2-5 | TRBV18 | few | . | CASSPNLQETQYF | TGTGCCAGCTCCCCTAACCTCCAAGAGACCCAGTACTTC
TRBJ2-4 | TRBV30 | . | TRBD1 | CAWRTGPAKNIQYF | TGTGCCTGGAGGACAGGGCCTGCCAAAAACATTCAGTACTTC
TRBJ2-3 | TRBV14 | once | . | CASSQELGDTQYF | TGTGCCAGCAGCCAAGAGCTAGGGGATACGCAGTATTTT
TRBJ1-2 | TRBV7-3 | . | TRBD1 | CASSARTGDHNGYTF | TGTGCCAGCAGCGCCAGGACAGGGGATCACAATGGCTACACCTTC
TRBJ1-1 | TRBV7-3 | . | . | CASSLTDGTRAEAFF | TGTGCCAGCAGCTTGACCGACGGGACTAGGGCTGAAGCTTTCTTT
TRBJ2-3 | TRBV5-1 | . | . | CASSTRWDTQYF | TGCGCCAGCAGCACTCGGTGGGATACGCAGTATTTT
TRBJ2-7 | TRBV10-3 | . | . | CAISGGFNEQYF | TGTGCCATCAGTGGAGGGTTCAACGAGCAGTACTTC
TRBJ1-2 | TRBV10-1 | . | TRBD1 | CASSDRTGSSYGYTF | TGCGCCAGCAGTGACCGGACAGGTTCGAGCTATGGCTACACCTTC
TRBJ2-7 | TRBV29-1 | . | TRBD2 | CSVTSGGEQYF | TGCAGCGTGACTAGCGGGGGCGAGCAGTACTTC
TRBJ2-3 | TRBV18 | . | . | CASSPSTDTQYF | TGTGCCAGCTCACCGAGCACAGATACGCAGTATTTT
TRBJ1-3 | TRBV6-5 | . | TRBD1 | CASSSRGLGNTIYF | TGTGCCAGCAGTTCCAGGGGGCTCGGAAACACCATATATTTT
TRBJ2-2 | TRBV10-3 | . | . | CAISEKHRGAVF | TGTGCCATCAGTGAGAAACACCGGGGAGCTGTTTTT
TRBJ2-7 | TRBV9 | few | TRBD1 | CASSVGQGNIHEQYF | TGTGCCAGCAGCGTAGGACAGGGAAATATCCACGAGCAGTACTTC
TRBJ1-2 | TRBV11-2 | once | . | CASSLVTGTNYGYTF | TGTGCCAGCAGCCTAGTAACAGGGACTAACTATGGCTACACCTTC
TRBJ2-1 | TRBV6-1 | . | . | CASSVREGEDEQFF | TGTGCCAGCAGTGTGAGGGAGGGGGAGGATGAGCAGTTCTTC
TRBJ2-4 | TRBV6-6 | once | TRBD1 | CASSQTGGTENIQYF | TGTGCCAGCAGTCAGACAGGGGGCACCGAAAACATTCAGTACTTC
TRBJ1-2 | TRBV29-1 | . | . | CSVDRSGADNNYGYTF | TGCAGCGTTGATCGGTCAGGGGCGGACAATAACTATGGCTACACCTTC
TRBJ2-1 | TRBV5-1 | . | . | CASSSIGYNEQFF | TGCGCCAGCAGCTCGATAGGCTACAATGAGCAGTTCTTC
TRBJ1-4 | TRBV27 | . | . | CASKTGNLGTNEKLFF | TGTGCCAGCAAAACAGGGAATTTGGGAACTAATGAAAAACTGTTTTTT
TRBJ1-6 | TRBV2 | . | TRBD1 | CIFRQGRNSPLHF | TGTATCTTCAGACAGGGGCGAAATTCACCCCTCCACTTT
TRBJ2-1 | TRBV10-3 | few | TRBD2 | CAISESNLAGVNNEQFF | TGTGCCATCAGTGAGTCGAATTTAGCGGGGGTAAATAATGAGCAGTTCTTC
TRBJ1-1 | TRBV25-1 | . | . | CASSDITGRLEAFF | TGTGCCAGCAGTGATATAACAGGGAGACTTGAAGCTTTCTTT
TRBJ1-6 | TRBV7-9 | . | . | CASSLEELRYSPLHF | TGTGCCAGCAGCTTAGAAGAGCTTCGGTATTCACCCCTCCACTTT
TRBJ1-6 | TRBV5-1 | . | . | CASSLTVDYNSPLHF | TGCGCCAGCAGCTTAACCGTGGACTATAATTCACCCCTCCACTTT
TRBJ2-5 | TRBV7-2 | . | . | CASSLMSLQETQYF | TGTGCCAGCAGCTTAATGAGTTTACAAGAGACCCAGTACTTC
TRBJ2-2 | TRBV9 | . | TRBD2 | CASSTGTSGVGELFF | TGTGCCAGCAGCACCGGGACTAGCGGGGTCGGGGAGCTGTTTTTT
TRBJ2-1 | TRBV4-3 | once | . | CASSQDTGEVNEQFF | TGCGCCAGCAGCCAAGATACGGGGGAGGTCAATGAGCAGTTCTTC
TRBJ2-1 | TRBV7-2 | once | . | CASSSFPSNEQFF | TGTGCCAGCAGCTCCTTCCCGTCCAATGAGCAGTTCTTC
TRBJ1-2 | TRBV7-9 | . | . | CASSVRQTPTF | TGTGCCAGCAGCGTAAGACAGACTCCTACCTTC
TRBJ2-1 | TRBV15 | once | TRBD2 | CATSREGGKYNEQFF | TGTGCCACCAGCAGAGAGGGGGGGAAATACAATGAGCAGTTCTTC
TRBJ1-5 | TRBV11-2 | . | TRBD1 | CASSPDRGRFQPQHF | TGTGCCAGCAGTCCGGACAGGGGGCGTTTTCAGCCCCAGCATTTT
TRBJ2-6 | TRBV7-3 | . | . | CASSVRAGANVLTF | TGTGCCAGCAGCGTCAGGGCTGGGGCCAACGTCCTGACTTTC
TRBJ1-2 | TRBV11-2 | . | TRBD1 | CASSADRGQIYGYTF | TGTGCCAGCAGCGCGGACAGGGGGCAGATCTATGGCTACACCTTC
TRBJ2-3 | TRBV4-1 | few | . | CASSQGQDTQYF | TGCGCCAGCAGCCAAGGGCAGGATACGCAGTATTTT
TRBJ1-4 | TRBV5-1 | once | . | CASSPFGGGREKLFF | TGCGCCAGCAGCCCCTTTGGTGGGGGGCGTGAAAAACTGTTTTTT
TRBJ2-3 | TRBV5-4 | . | TRBD1 | CASSLPGDRVLDTQYF | TGTGCCAGCAGCTTGCCCGGGGACAGGGTTTTGGATACGCAGTATTTT
TRBJ2-1 | TRBV14 | . | . | CASSQATIRKQFF | TGTGCCAGCAGCCAAGCAACAATCCGAAAGCAGTTCTTC
TRBJ2-1 | TRBV4-2 | . | . | CASSQEYNEQFF | TGTGCCAGCAGCCAAGAATACAATGAGCAGTTCTTC